The T cell receptor beta chain under discussion was sequenced for a study of CD8+ T cells in alopecia areata. Looking at the study overall: Each of the treated patients was given oral tofacitinib, 5 to 10 mg twice daily, for moderate-to-severe alopecia areata.

The ends were cut back, 0 bases at V and 1 base at J, with 6 bases in the middle. Germline loops: CDR1 SGHRS, CDR2 YFSETQ. The CDR3 has 14 amino acids. Obtained from alopecia areata patients were lesional scalp punch biopsies along with peripheral blood. Broader study findings: Normal scalp had lower clonality than lesional scalp, with alopecia totalis/universalis lesions showing this most strongly.

On this clone: Its antigen is undetermined.

cDNA reverse transcribed from extracted RNA served as the sequencing template. Repertoires were generated with immunoSEQ multiplex PCR, while TCRdb's copy carries only in-frame clones and drops some. The data show 150,000 or so clones, about 60% seen once. The sequenced sample was CD4+ T cells sorted from blood, obtained at week 0. This chain links TRBV5-1 with TRBJ2-3, with unresolved D. This TCR derives from a human donor with alopecia areata. CDR3 nucleotides: TGCGCCAGCAGCTTGGGACGAGGCACAGATACGCAGTATTTT. Translated, it gives CASSLGRGTDTQYF.